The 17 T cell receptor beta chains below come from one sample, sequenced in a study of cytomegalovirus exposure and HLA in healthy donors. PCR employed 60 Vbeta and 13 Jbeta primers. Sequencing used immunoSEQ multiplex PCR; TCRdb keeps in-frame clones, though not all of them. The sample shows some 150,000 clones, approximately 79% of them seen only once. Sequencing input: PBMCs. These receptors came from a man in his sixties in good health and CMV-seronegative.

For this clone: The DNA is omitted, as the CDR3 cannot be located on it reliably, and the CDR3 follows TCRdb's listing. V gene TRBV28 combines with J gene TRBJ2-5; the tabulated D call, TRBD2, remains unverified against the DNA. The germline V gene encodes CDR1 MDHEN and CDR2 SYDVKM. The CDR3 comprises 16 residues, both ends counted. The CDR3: CASSFGSGGLQETQYF.

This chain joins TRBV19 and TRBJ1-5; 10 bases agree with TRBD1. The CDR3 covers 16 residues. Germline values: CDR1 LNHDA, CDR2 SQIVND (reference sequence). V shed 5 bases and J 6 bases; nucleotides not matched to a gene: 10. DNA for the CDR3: TGTGCCAGTAGTCCCCGGGACAGGGGAAGGGTTCAGCCCCAGCATTTT. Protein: CASSPRDRGRVQPQHF.

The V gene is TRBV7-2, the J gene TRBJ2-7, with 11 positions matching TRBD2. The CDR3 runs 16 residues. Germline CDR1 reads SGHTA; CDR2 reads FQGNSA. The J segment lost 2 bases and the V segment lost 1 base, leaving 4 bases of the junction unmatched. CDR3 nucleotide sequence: TGTGCCAGCAGCTTAGGGGTAGCGGGAGGGACCTACGAGCAGTACTTC. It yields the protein CASSLGVAGGTYEQYF.

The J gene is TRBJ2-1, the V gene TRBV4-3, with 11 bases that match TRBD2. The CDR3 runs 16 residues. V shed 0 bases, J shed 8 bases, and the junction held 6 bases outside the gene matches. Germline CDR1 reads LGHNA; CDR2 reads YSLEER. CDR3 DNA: TGCGCCAGCAGCCAAGAACTAGCGGGAGTTGTCGATGAGCAGTTCTTC. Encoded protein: CASSQELAGVVDEQFF.

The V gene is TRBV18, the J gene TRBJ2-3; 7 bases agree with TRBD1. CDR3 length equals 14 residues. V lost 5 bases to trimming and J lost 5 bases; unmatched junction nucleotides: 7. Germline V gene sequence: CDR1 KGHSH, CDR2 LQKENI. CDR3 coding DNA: TGTGCCAGCTCAAGGACAGGTCAAGGAGATACGCAGTATTTT. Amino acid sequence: CASSRTGQGDTQYF. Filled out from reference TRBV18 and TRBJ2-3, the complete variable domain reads NAGVMQNPRHLVRRRGQEARLRCSPMKGHSHVYWYRQLPEEGLKFMVYLQKENIIDESGMPKERFSAEFPKEGPSILRIQQVVRGDSAAYFCASSRTGQGDTQYFGPGTRLTVL.

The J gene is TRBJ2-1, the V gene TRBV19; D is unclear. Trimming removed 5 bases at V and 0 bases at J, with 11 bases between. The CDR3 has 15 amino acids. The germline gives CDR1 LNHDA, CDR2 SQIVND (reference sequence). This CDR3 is CASSDNGYSYNEQFF. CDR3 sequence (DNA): TGTGCCAGTAGTGATAACGGGTACTCCTACAATGAGCAGTTCTTC.

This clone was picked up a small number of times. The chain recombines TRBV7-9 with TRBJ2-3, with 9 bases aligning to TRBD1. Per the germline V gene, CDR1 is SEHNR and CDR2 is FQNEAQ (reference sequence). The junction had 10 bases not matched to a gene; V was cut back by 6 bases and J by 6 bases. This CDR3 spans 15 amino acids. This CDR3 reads CASRMDRGYSDTQYF. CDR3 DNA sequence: TGTGCCAGCAGGATGGACAGGGGCTATTCGGATACGCAGTATTTT.

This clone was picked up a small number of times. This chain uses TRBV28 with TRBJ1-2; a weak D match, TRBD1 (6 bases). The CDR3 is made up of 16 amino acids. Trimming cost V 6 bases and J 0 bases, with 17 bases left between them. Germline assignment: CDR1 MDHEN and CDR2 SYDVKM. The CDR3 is CASSSQGRGSNYGYTF. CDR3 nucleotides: TGTGCCAGCAGCTCCCAGGGGAGAGGCTCTAACTATGGCTACACCTTC.

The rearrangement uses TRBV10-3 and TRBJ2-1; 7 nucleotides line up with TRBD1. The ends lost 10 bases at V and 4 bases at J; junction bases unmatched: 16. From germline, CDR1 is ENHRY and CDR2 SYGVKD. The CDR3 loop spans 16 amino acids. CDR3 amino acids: CATGGPTGSPYNEQFF. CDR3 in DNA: TGTGCCACTGGTGGGCCGACAGGGTCGCCTTACAATGAGCAGTTCTTC.

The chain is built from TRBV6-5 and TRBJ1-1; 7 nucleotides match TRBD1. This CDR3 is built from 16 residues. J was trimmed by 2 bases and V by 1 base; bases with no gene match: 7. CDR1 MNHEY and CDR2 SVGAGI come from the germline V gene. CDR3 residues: CASSYFRTGANTEAFF. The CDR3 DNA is TGTGCCAGCAGTTACTTCCGGACAGGAGCTAACACTGAAGCTTTCTTT.

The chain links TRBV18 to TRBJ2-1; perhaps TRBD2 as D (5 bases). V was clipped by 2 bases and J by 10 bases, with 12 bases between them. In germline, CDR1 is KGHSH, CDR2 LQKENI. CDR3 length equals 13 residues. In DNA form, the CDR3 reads TGTGCCAGCTCACCAAGCGGAAGGGAGGAGCAGTTCTTC. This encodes CASSPSGREEQFF.

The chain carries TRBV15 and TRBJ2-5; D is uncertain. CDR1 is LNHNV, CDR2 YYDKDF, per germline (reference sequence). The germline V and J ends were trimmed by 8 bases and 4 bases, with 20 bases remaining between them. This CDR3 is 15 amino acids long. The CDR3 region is CATLVASSPVETQYF. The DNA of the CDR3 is TGTGCCACCCTGGTCGCGTCATCGCCCGTAGAGACCCAGTACTTC.

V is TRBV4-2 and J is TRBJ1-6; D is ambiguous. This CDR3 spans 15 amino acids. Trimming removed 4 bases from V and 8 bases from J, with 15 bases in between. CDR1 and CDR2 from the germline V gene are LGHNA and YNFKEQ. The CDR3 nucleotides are TGTGCCAGCAGCCCCGAAGCCCGACGGGATTCACCCCTCCACTTT. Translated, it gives CASSPEARRDSPLHF.

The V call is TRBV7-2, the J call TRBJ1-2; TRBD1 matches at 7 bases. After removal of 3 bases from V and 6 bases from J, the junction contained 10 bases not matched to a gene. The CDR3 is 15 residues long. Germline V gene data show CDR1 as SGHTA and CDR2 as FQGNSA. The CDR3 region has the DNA TGTGCCAGCAGCTTCTCCCAGAACAGGGGAGATGGCTACACCTTC. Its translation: CASSFSQNRGDGYTF.

For the CDR3, the DNA is TGTGCCAGCAGCCAAACCAGGGCAGGCGAGCAGTACTTC. It codes for CASSQTRAGEQYF. This chain connects TRBV11-3 to TRBJ2-7, with TRBD1 as a possible D gene (5 bases). The CDR3 consists of 13 residues. CDR1 is SGHNT, CDR2 YENEEA, per germline. The V end was cut by 5 bases, the J end by 6 bases, with 14 bases between.

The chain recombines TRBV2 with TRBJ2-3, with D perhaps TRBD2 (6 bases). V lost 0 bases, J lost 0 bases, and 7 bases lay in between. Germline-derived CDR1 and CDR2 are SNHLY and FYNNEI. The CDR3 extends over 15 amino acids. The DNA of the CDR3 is TGTGCCAGCAGTGAAGCGGGGACTAGCACAGATACGCAGTATTTT. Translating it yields CASSEAGTSTDTQYF. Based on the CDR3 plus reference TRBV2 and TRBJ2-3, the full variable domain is EPEVTQTPSHQVTQMGQEVILRCVPISNHLYFYWYRQILGQKVEFLVSFYNNEISEKSEIFDDQFSVERPDGSNFTLKIRSTKLEDSAMYFCASSEAGTSTDTQYFGPGTRLTVL.

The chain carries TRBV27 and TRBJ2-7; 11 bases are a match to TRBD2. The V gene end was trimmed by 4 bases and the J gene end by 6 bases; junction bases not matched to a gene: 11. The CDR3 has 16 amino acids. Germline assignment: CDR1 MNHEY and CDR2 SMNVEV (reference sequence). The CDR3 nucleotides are TGTGCCAGCAGTTCCCAACCGACTAGCGGGGCCGGCGAGCAGTACTTC. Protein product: CASSSQPTSGAGEQYF.